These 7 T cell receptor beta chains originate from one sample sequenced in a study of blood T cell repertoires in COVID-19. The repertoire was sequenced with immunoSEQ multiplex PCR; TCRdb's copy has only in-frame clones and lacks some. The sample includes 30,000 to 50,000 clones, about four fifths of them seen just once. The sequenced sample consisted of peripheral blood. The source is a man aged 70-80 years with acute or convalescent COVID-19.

Here the CDR3 DNA reads TGTGCCACCAGTGACGTGGGTGGAGGGAGCTCCTACAATGAGCAGTTCTTC. Protein product: CATSDVGGGSSYNEQFF. V and J are TRBV24-1 and TRBJ2-1; D possibly corresponds to TRBD2 (6 bases). This CDR3 is built from 17 residues. The germline V gene has CDR1 KGHDR and CDR2 SFDVKD. V lost 4 bases to trimming and J lost 0 bases, with 15 bases between them.

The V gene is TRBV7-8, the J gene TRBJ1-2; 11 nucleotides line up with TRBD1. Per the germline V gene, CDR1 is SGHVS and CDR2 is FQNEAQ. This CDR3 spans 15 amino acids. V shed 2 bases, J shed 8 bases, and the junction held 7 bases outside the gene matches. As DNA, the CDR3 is TGTGCCAGCAGCTTAAGGTCCGGGACAGGGGGAGGCTACACCTTC. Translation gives CASSLRSGTGGGYTF.

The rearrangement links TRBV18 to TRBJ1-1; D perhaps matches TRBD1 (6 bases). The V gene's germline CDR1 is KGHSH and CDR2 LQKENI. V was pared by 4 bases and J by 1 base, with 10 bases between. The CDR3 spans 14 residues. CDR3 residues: CASSRDTKNTEAFF. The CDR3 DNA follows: TGTGCCAGCTCACGGGACACCAAGAACACTGAAGCTTTCTTT.

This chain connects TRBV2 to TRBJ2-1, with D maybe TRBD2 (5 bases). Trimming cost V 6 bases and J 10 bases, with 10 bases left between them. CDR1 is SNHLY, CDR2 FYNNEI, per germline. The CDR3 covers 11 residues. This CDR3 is CASRALGEQFF. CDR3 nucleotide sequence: TGTGCCAGCAGGGCACTAGGAGAGCAGTTCTTC. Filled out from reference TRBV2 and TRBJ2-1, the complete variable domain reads EPEVTQTPSHQVTQMGQEVILRCVPISNHLYFYWYRQILGQKVEFLVSFYNNEISEKSEIFDDQFSVERPDGSNFTLKIRSTKLEDSAMYFCASRALGEQFFGPGTRLTVL.

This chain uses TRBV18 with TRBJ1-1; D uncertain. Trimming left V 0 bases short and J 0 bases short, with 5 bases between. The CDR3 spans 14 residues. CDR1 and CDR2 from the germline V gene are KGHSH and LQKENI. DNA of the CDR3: TGTGCCAGCTCACCACCGGTAGTGAACACTGAAGCTTTCTTT. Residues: CASSPPVVNTEAFF.

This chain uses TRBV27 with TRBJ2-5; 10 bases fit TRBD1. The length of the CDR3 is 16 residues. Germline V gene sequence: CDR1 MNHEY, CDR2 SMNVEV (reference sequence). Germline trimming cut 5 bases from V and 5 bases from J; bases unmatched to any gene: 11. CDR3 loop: CASSPSTGGFVETQYF. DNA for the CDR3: TGTGCCAGCAGTCCCTCGACAGGGGGCTTCGTGGAGACCCAGTACTTC.

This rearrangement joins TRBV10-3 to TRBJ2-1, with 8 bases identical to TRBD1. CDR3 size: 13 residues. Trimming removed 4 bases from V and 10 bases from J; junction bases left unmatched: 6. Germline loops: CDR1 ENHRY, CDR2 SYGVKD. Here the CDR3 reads CAISGTGYVEQFF. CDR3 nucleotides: TGTGCCATCAGTGGGACAGGGTACGTAGAGCAGTTCTTC.